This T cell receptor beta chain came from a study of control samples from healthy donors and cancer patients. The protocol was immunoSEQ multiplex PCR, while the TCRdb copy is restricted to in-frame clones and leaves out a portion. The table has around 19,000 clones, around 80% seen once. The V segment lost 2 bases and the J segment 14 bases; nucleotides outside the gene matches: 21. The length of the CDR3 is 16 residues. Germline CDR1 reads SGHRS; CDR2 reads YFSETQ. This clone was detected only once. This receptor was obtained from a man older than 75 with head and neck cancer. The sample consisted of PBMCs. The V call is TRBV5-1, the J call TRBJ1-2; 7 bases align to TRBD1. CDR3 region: CASSLSPSGQSYSGTF. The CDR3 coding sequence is TGCGCCAGCAGCTTAAGCCCATCGGGACAGTCGTACTCGGGTACCTTC.